These 9 T cell receptor beta chains share one sample of origin, sequenced in a study of T cell changes during pregnancy in multiple sclerosis. Assay: immunoSEQ multiplex PCR; the TCRdb copy retains only in-frame clones and omits some. In the table there are just under 65,000 clones, around 91% of which are singletons. The material was peripheral blood, obtained in the second trimester of pregnancy. The origin of the receptors is a female donor in good health, enrolled as a control in a pregnancy study.

This chain uses TRBV10-1 with TRBJ2-1; 11 bases agree with TRBD1. CDR1 is WNHNN and CDR2 is SYGVQD in the germline V gene (reference sequence). This CDR3 comprises 13 residues. The V gene end was trimmed by 10 bases and the J gene end by 5 bases; junction bases not matched to a gene: 4. Written as DNA, the CDR3 is TGCGCCAATCCGGGACAGGGGGACAATGAGCAGTTCTTC. This sequence encodes CANPGQGDNEQFF.

The V gene is TRBV6-4, the J gene TRBJ2-7; D not resolved. V lost 10 bases, J lost 4 bases, and 11 bases lay in between. This CDR3 is built from 11 residues. The germline gives CDR1 MRHNA, CDR2 SNTAGT. The CDR3 loop is CAISPRYEQYF. The CDR3, as DNA: TGTGCCATCTCCCCCAGGTACGAGCAGTACTTC.

The V gene is TRBV6-6, the J gene TRBJ2-7; a weak D match, TRBD1 (6 bases). The germline V gene has CDR1 MNHNY and CDR2 SVGAGI (reference sequence). The CDR3 length is 14 residues. V shed 5 bases and J shed 6 bases, with 17 bases lying between them. CDR3 residues: CASSTTGFAVEQYF. The CDR3 DNA is TGTGCCAGCAGTACCACAGGGTTCGCAGTCGAGCAGTACTTC.

CDR3 region: CASRGEGPAVVYEQYF. The DNA for the CDR3 is TGTGCCAGCAGGGGGGAGGGCCCCGCAGTCGTCTACGAGCAGTACTTC. The genes are TRBV2 and TRBJ2-7; 7 nucleotides align to TRBD2. The CDR3 sequence is 16 residues long. V shed 6 bases and J 3 bases; nucleotides not matched to a gene: 14. Germline values: CDR1 SNHLY, CDR2 FYNNEI.

This chain uses TRBV6-5 with TRBJ2-5, with unresolved D. Germline CDR1 and CDR2: MNHEY and SVGAGI. This CDR3 has 14 residues. Trimming removed 2 bases at V and 3 bases at J, with 10 bases between. The CDR3 coding sequence is TGTGCCAGCAGTTACAACCTTGGAGAAGAGACCCAGTACTTC. It translates to CASSYNLGEETQYF.

This clone showed up just a few times. The chain is built from TRBV7-6 and TRBJ1-1; D might be TRBD1 (5 bases). The CDR3 has 14 amino acids. CDR1 and CDR2 from the germline V gene are SGHVS and FNYEAQ. V lost 10 bases to trimming and J lost 1 base, with 16 bases between them. CDR3 nucleotides: TGTGCCACCCGAACACTCACAGGGAACACTGAAGCTTTCTTT. It is translated as CATRTLTGNTEAFF.

V is TRBV6-5 and J is TRBJ1-2; TRBD1 matches at 7 bases. This CDR3 spans 13 amino acids. V lost 2 bases, J lost 7 bases, and 4 bases stayed unmatched. The germline gives CDR1 MNHEY, CDR2 SVGAGI. CDR3 sequence: CASSYPDRVGYTF. The CDR3 DNA sequence: TGTGCCAGCAGTTACCCAGACAGGGTTGGCTACACCTTC.

The genes are TRBV10-1 and TRBJ2-2; 7 bases map to TRBD2. The CDR3 covers 16 residues. Per the germline V gene, CDR1 is WNHNN and CDR2 is SYGVQD (reference sequence). V lost 5 bases to trimming and J lost 4 bases; unmatched junction nucleotides: 10. The CDR3 here is CASSRRGGEGTGELFF. The CDR3, as DNA: TGCGCCAGCAGTAGACGTGGGGGGGAAGGCACCGGGGAGCTGTTTTTT.

This clone is medium-sized (0.01 to 0.1%). The rearrangement joins TRBV6-4 to TRBJ2-4, with 10 bases that match TRBD1. CDR3 length: 15 amino acids. Per germline, CDR1 MRHNA and CDR2 SNTAGT. V lost 6 bases to trimming and J lost 8 bases; unmatched junction nucleotides: 10. The CDR3 coding sequence is TGTGCCAGCAGCGTAGGACAGGGGGAGAATGACATTCAGTACTTC. Translated, it gives CASSVGQGENDIQYF.